These 3 T cell receptor beta chains were all obtained from the same sample, sequenced in a study of cytomegalovirus exposure and HLA in healthy donors (dated by TCRdb to about 2017). The library was made by the immunoSEQ multiplex PCR assay. A mixture of 60 forward primers for TCR Vbeta segments and 13 reverse primers for TCR Jbeta segments was used in the multiplex PCR. This is the immuneACCESS table as TCRdb keeps it, with only in-frame sequences that have V and J called. A part of the clones is gone; compared with another copy, unresolved V genes explain less than half, and the rest is unexplained. Here the sample has 150,000 or so clones; under 85% occur a single time. The top ten clones comprise about 1.3% of the sample. Material: PBMCs. Receptors originate from a woman between 25 and 40 years old in good health and CMV-seronegative.

The rearrangement uses TRBV11-2 and TRBJ1-3; D is uncertain. Germline V gene data show CDR1 as SGHAT and CDR2 as FQNNGV. The CDR3 is made up of 12 amino acids. V dropped 6 bases and J dropped 3 bases, with 6 bases sitting between them. Here the CDR3 reads CASRSVGNTIYF. CDR3 nucleotide sequence: TGTGCCAGCAGATCCGTTGGAAACACCATATATTTT.

This clone was found a few times. The rearrangement joins TRBV13 to TRBJ2-2; D may be TRBD2 (7 bases). CDR1 and CDR2 (germline): PRHDT, FYEKMQ (reference sequence). The CDR3 is made up of 16 amino acids. With 2 bases removed from V and 4 bases from J, the gap between germline ends came to 14 bases. The CDR3 sequence is CASSLIGGDTTGELFF. CDR3 DNA sequence: TGTGCCAGCAGCTTAATAGGGGGGGATACCACCGGGGAGCTGTTTTTT.

This clone was detected once. V is TRBV2 and J is TRBJ1-1; D gene uncertain. Germline V CDR1 and CDR2: SNHLY, FYNNEI. CDR3 size: 13 residues. Trimming took off 5 bases at V and 1 base at J, with 8 bases between the two ends. CDR3 DNA sequence: TGTGCCAGCAGTCGAGAGGGGAACACTGAAGCTTTCTTT. Its protein product is CASSREGNTEAFF. Variable domain in full (rest from reference TRBV2 and TRBJ1-1): EPEVTQTPSHQVTQMGQEVILRCVPISNHLYFYWYRQILGQKVEFLVSFYNNEISEKSEIFDDQFSVERPDGSNFTLKIRSTKLEDSAMYFCASSREGNTEAFFGQGTRLTVV.